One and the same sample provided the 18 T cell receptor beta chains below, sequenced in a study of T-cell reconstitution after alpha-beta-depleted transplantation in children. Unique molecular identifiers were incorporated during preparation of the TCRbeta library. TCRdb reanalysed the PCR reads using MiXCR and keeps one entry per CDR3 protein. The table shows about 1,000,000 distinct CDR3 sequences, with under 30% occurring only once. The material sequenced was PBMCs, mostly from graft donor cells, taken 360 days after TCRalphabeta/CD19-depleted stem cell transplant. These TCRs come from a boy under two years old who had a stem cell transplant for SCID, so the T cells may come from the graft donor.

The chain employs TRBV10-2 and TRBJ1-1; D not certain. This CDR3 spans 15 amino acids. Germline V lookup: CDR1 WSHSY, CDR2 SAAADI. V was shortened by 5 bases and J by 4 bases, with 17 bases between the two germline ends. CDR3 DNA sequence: TGCGCCAGCAGTTCCGCTTGGTTGGGGAGCACTGAAGCTTTCTTT. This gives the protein CASSSAWLGSTEAFF.

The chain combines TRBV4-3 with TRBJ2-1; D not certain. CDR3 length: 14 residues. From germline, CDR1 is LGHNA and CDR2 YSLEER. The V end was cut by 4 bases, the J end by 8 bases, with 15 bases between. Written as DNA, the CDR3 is TGCGCCAGCAGCCTCGAGATCTCGGGTCATGAGCAGTTCTTC. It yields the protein CASSLEISGHEQFF.

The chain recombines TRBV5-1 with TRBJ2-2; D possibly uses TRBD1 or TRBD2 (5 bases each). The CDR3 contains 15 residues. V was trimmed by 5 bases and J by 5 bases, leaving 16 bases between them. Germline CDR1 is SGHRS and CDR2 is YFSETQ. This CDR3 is CASRSGHTTTGELFF. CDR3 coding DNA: TGCGCCAGCAGAAGCGGACACACGACAACCGGGGAGCTGTTTTTT.

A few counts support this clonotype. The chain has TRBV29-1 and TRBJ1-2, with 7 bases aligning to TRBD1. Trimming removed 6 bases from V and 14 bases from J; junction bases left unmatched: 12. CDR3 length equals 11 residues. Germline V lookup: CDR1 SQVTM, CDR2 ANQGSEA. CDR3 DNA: TGCAGCGTGGGTCGGGACAGCGGATCTACCTTC. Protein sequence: CSVGRDSGSTF.

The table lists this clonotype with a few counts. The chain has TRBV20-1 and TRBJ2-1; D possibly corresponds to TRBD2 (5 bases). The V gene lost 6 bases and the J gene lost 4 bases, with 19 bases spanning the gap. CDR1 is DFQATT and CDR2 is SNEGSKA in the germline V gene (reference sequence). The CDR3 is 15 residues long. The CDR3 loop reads CSAAPTRTIYNEQFF. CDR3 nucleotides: TGCAGTGCCGCACCCACTAGGACGATATACAATGAGCAGTTCTTC.

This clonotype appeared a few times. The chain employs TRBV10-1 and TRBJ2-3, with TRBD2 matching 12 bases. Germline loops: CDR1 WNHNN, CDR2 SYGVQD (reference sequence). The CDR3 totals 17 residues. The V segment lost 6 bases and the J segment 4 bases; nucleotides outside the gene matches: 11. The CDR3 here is CASSGETSGGRADTQYF. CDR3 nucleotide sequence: TGCGCCAGCAGCGGAGAGACTAGCGGGGGCAGGGCAGATACGCAGTATTTT.

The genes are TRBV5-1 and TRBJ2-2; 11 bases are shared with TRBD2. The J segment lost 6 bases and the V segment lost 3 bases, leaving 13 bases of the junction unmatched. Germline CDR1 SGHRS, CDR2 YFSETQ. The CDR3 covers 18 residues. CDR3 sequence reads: CASSSTSGAPTGAGELFF. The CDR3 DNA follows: TGCGCCAGCAGCTCGACTAGCGGGGCCCCCACGGGGGCCGGGGAGCTGTTTTTT.

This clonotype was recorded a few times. In nucleotides, the CDR3 is TGTGCCAGCAGTTTGCCACACAGGGGGAGGCTGCTGGAGACCCAGTACTTC. Its protein product is CASSLPHRGRLLETQYF. The chain links TRBV28 to TRBJ2-5; 8 bases align to TRBD1. This CDR3 is built from 17 residues. Germline trimming cut 3 bases from V and 5 bases from J; bases unmatched to any gene: 14. The germline CDR1 and CDR2 sequences are MDHEN and SYDVKM.

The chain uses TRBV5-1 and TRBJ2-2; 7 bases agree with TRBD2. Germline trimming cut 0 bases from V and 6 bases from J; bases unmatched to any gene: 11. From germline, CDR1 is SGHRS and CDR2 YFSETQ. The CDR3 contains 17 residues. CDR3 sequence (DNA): TGCGCCAGCAGCTTGGCGGGGGGAATCCATGGCCCCGGGGAGCTGTTTTTT. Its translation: CASSLAGGIHGPGELFF.

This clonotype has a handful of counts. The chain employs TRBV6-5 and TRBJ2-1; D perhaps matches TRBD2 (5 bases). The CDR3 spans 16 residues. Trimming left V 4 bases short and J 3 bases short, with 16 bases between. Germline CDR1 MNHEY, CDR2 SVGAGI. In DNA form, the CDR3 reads TGTGCCAGCAGTTCTACGCGGGCAGATTACTACAATGAGCAGTTCTTC. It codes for CASSSTRADYYNEQFF.

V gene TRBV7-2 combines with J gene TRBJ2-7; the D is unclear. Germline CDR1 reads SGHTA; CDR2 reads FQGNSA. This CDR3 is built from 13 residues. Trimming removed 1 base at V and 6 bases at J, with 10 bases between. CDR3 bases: TGTGCCAGCAGCTTAGAACGAGTAGGCGAGCAGTACTTC. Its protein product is CASSLERVGEQYF. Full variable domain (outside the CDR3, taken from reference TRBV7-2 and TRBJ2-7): GAGVSQSPSNKVTEKGKDVELRCDPISGHTALYWYRQSLGQGLEFLIYFQGNSAPDKSGLPSDRFSAERTGGSVSTLTIQRTQQEDSAVYLCASSLERVGEQYFGPGTRLTVT.

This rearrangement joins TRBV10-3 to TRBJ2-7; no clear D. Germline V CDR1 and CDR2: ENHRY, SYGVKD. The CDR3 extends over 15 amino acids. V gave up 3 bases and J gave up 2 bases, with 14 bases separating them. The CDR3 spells CAISDRGQRPYEQYF. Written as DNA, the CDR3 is TGTGCCATCAGTGACCGTGGCCAGCGCCCCTACGAGCAGTACTTC.

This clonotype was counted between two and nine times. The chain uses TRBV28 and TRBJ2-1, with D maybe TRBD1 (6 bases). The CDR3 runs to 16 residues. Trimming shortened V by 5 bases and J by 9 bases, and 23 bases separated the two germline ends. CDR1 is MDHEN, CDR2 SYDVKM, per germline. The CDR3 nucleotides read TGTGCCAGCAGTCCCCACGGGACAACCCAGAGAGGTGAGCAGTTCTTC. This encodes CASSPHGTTQRGEQFF.

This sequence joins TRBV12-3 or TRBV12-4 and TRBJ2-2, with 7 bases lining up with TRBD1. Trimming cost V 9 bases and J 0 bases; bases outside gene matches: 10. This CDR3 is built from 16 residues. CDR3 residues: CASTYTGTANTGELFF. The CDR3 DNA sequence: TGTGCCAGTACCTACACCGGGACAGCGAACACCGGGGAGCTGTTTTTT.

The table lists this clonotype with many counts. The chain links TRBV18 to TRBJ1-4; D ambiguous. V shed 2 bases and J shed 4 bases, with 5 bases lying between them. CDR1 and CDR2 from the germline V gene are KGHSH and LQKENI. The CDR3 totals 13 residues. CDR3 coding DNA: TGTGCCAGCTCACCAGGTCTTAATGAAAAACTGTTTTTT. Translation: CASSPGLNEKLFF.

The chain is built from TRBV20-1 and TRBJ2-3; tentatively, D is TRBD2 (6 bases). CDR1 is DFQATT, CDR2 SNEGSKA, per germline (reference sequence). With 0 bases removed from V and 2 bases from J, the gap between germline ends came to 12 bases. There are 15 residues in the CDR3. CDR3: CSARDMGLHTDTQYF. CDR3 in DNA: TGCAGTGCTAGAGATATGGGACTTCACACAGATACGCAGTATTTT.

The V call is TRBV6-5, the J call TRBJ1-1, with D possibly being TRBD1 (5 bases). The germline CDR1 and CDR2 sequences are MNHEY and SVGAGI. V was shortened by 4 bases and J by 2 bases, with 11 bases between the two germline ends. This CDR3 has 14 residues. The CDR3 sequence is CASSSVTANTEAFF. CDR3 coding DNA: TGTGCCAGCAGTTCCGTGACAGCTAACACTGAAGCTTTCTTT.

The CDR3 bases are TGCGCCAGCAGCTTGGATGGCCCTGCCGCGCCCCAGCATTTT. Its protein is CASSLDGPAAPQHF. V is TRBV5-1 and J is TRBJ1-5; D not certain. Trimming took off 0 bases at V and 9 bases at J, with 13 bases between the two ends. Germline-derived CDR1 and CDR2 are SGHRS and YFSETQ. There are 14 residues in the CDR3.